A single sample gave rise to the 18 T cell receptor beta chains below, sequenced in a study of T cell repertoires in cytomegalovirus infection. TCRdb ran MiXCR on the reads and lists one entry per CDR3 protein. The data contain about 770,000 distinct CDR3 sequences, roughly 28% of them singletons. For these TCRs, the target antigens are not known. The sample consisted of cultured CD8+ T cells from PBMCs, taken from culture after CMV antigen stimulation. These receptors all stem from a human donor in good health (CMV status not recorded). Some clones in this sample may be carry-over from other donors' samples.

The J gene is TRBJ2-3, the V gene TRBV4-1; 7 bases fit TRBD1. There are 18 residues in the CDR3. Germline V gene sequence: CDR1 MGHRA, CDR2 YSYEKL. V was clipped by 0 bases and J by 2 bases; unmatched bases: 11. This CDR3 reads CASSQEQTRGLPTDTQYF. The CDR3 region has the DNA TGCGCCAGCAGCCAAGAGCAAACAAGGGGGCTCCCCACAGATACGCAGTATTTT.

This clonotype has just a few counts. This chain links TRBV5-6 with TRBJ2-3; unclear D gene. Deletions cut 1 base from V and 4 bases from J, with 7 bases between. The germline gives CDR1 SGHDT, CDR2 YYEEEE. The CDR3 runs to 13 residues. The CDR3 DNA reads TGTGCCAGCAGCTTGAATAGCCCAGATACGCAGTATTTT. It translates to CASSLNSPDTQYF. Filled out from reference TRBV5-6 and TRBJ2-3, the complete variable domain reads DAGVTQSPTHLIKTRGQQVTLRCSPKSGHDTVSWYQQALGQGPQFIFQYYEEEERQRGNFPDRFSGHQFPNYSSELNVNALLLGDSALYLCASSLNSPDTQYFGPGTRLTVL.

In its sample, this clonotype was seen a few times. V usage is TRBV11-1 and J usage is TRBJ2-1; D is undetermined. V was shortened by 5 bases and J by 1 base, with 9 bases between the two germline ends. CDR3 length: 14 amino acids. Germline CDR1 SGHAT, CDR2 FQDESV (reference sequence). CDR3 DNA: TGTGCCAGCAGCCCCTGGGTATCCTACAATGAGCAGTTCTTC. Its translation: CASSPWVSYNEQFF. The variable domain in full, completed from reference TRBV11-1 and TRBJ2-1, reads EAEVAQSPRYKITEKSQAVAFWCDPISGHATLYWYRQILGQGPELLVQFQDESVVDDSQLPKDRFSAERLKGVDSTLKIQPAELGDSAMYLCASSPWVSYNEQFFGPGTRLTVL.

Only a few counts were recorded for this clonotype. The chain couples TRBV9 to TRBJ2-3, with TRBD2 matching over 10 bases. Germline V gene lookup returns CDR1 SGDLS and CDR2 YYNGEE. V dropped 4 bases and J dropped 2; count of bases not matched to a gene: 13. This CDR3 comprises 18 residues. The CDR3 region has the DNA TGTGCCAGCAGCAGGGAGCGGGGGGGCCGAGGGAACACAGATACGCAGTATTTT. This translates into CASSRERGGRGNTDTQYF.

This chain joins TRBV10-3 and TRBJ1-6, with D unresolved. There are 14 residues in the CDR3. CDR1 is ENHRY, CDR2 SYGVKD, per germline. V lost 11 bases, J lost 8 bases, and 19 bases lay in between. This CDR3 reads CAGSPGYEDSPLHF. The CDR3 nucleotides read TGTGCCGGCTCCCCCGGATATGAGGATTCACCCCTCCACTTT.

This chain uses TRBV12-3 or TRBV12-4 with TRBJ1-3; D not resolved. With 8 bases removed from V and 2 bases from J, the gap between germline ends came to 10 bases. This CDR3 contains 13 residues. CDR3 amino acids: CASPRPPGNTIYF. CDR3 in DNA: TGTGCCAGCCCGAGGCCTCCTGGAAACACCATATATTTT.

The V call is TRBV12-3 or TRBV12-4, the J call TRBJ1-2, with 9 bases lining up with TRBD1. Trimming cost V 2 bases and J 4 bases; bases outside gene matches: 5. This CDR3 spans 15 amino acids. In DNA, the CDR3 is TGTGCCAGCAGTTTAAGGGACAGGGTAATCTATGGCTACACCTTC. This codes for CASSLRDRVIYGYTF.

In the case of this clonotype: A clone one base away is much larger, so this may be a read error. The chain links TRBV7-2 to TRBJ1-6; TRBD1 agrees at 9 bases. This CDR3 has 17 residues. Germline CDR1 SGHTA, CDR2 FQGNSA. CDR3 in DNA: TGTGCCAGCAGCTTAGCACTCTCGGGACAGGGAAATTCACCCTTCCACTTT. Encoded protein: CASSLALSGQGNSPFHF.

In this sample, this clonotype turned up a few times. V is TRBV20-1 and J is TRBJ1-2; perhaps TRBD1 as D (5 bases). V dropped 3 bases and J dropped 3 bases, with 14 bases sitting between them. Germline V lookup: CDR1 DFQATT, CDR2 SNEGSKA (reference sequence). There are 14 residues in the CDR3. The CDR3 nucleotides are TGCAGTGCTAGCCCTCAGGACAACTACTATGGCTACACCTTC. This gives the protein CSASPQDNYYGYTF.

This clonotype was seen only a few times. The chain has TRBV11-2 and TRBJ1-3; TRBD1 is a possible D gene (6 bases). The CDR3 is 16 residues long. Per the germline V gene, CDR1 is SGHAT and CDR2 is FQNNGV. V was shortened by 5 bases and J by 0 bases, with 14 bases between the two germline ends. DNA of the CDR3: TGTGCCAGCAGCCTACGACCGGACAGCTCTGGAAACACCATATATTTT. It is translated as CASSLRPDSSGNTIYF.

The J gene is TRBJ2-2, the V gene TRBV4-1; no clear D. V was trimmed by 0 bases and J by 0 bases, leaving 11 bases between them. The CDR3 has 17 amino acids. CDR1 and CDR2 (germline): MGHRA, YSYEKL. The CDR3 protein is CASSQDGIAANTGELFF. CDR3 nucleotides: TGCGCCAGCAGCCAAGATGGAATAGCCGCGAACACCGGGGAGCTGTTTTTT.

This chain joins TRBV4-1 and TRBJ2-1; 14 bases agree with TRBD2. Germline CDR1 and CDR2: MGHRA and YSYEKL. The CDR3 extends over 17 amino acids. The trim removed 6 bases at V and 2 bases at J, leaving 6 bases unmatched. Here the CDR3 DNA reads TGCGCCAGCAGGCCGACTAGCGGGGGGGCTCCCTACAATGAGCAGTTCTTC. It encodes CASRPTSGGAPYNEQFF.

V gene TRBV6-6 combines with J gene TRBJ1-2; D perhaps matches TRBD1 (6 bases). Germline CDR1 reads MNHNY; CDR2 reads SVGAGI (reference sequence). The V and J ends lost 2 bases and 8 bases respectively, with 24 bases between them. The CDR3 has 17 amino acids. In nucleotides, the CDR3 is TGTGCCAGCAGTTACCCCCTACGACAGGCTTCTCTCGAGGGCTACACCTTC. It codes for CASSYPLRQASLEGYTF.

For the CDR3, the DNA is TGTGCCAGCGAGCCGCTGATTACAGATACGCAGTATTTT. This codes for CASEPLITDTQYF. The chain recombines TRBV6-1 with TRBJ2-3; D is uncertain. Germline-derived CDR1 and CDR2 are MNHNS and SASEGT. V lost 8 bases and J lost 3, with 12 bases in between. This CDR3 spans 13 amino acids.

This clonotype was counted only a few times. This rearrangement joins TRBV7-9 to TRBJ1-5, with 9 bases that match TRBD1. V gave up 5 bases and J gave up 7 bases; unmatched junction bases: 15. The V gene's germline CDR1 is SEHNR and CDR2 FQNEAQ (reference sequence). The CDR3 extends over 17 amino acids. The CDR3: CASSPQGGTGTGQPQHF. CDR3 nucleotide sequence: TGTGCCAGCAGCCCCCAAGGTGGGACAGGGACGGGGCAGCCCCAGCATTTT.

The chain carries TRBV19 and TRBJ2-6; no clear D. V was clipped by 3 bases and J by 8 bases, with 14 bases between them. CDR1 is LNHDA and CDR2 is SQIVND in the germline V gene (reference sequence). The length of the CDR3 is 15 residues. CDR3 residues: CASSIDGFRTNVLTF. CDR3 sequence (DNA): TGTGCCAGTAGTATCGACGGCTTTCGGACCAACGTCCTGACTTTC.

This clonotype showed up just a few times. The chain carries TRBV5-5 and TRBJ1-1, with D maybe TRBD1 (6 bases). Looked up from germline, CDR1 is SGHKS and CDR2 is YYEKEE (reference sequence). The CDR3 spans 13 residues. Trimming took off 3 bases at V and 9 bases at J, with 15 bases between the two ends. The CDR3 DNA reads TGTGCCAGCAGCTCCCCCGCGGGGGCTCAAGCTTTCTTT. This gives the protein CASSSPAGAQAFF. Full variable domain (rest looked up from reference TRBV5-5 and TRBJ1-1): DAGVTQSPTHLIKTRGQQVTLRCSPISGHKSVSWYQQVLGQGPQFIFQYYEKEERGRGNFPDRFSARQFPNYSSELNVNALLLGDSALYLCASSSPAGAQAFFGQGTRLTVV.

The rearrangement links TRBV4-1 to TRBJ2-5; D possibly corresponds to TRBD1 (6 bases). Deletions cut 4 bases from V and 0 bases from J, with 15 bases between. The germline V gene encodes CDR1 MGHRA and CDR2 YSYEKL. This CDR3 has 16 amino acids. CDR3: CASSPKGDTYQETQYF. The CDR3 bases are TGCGCCAGCAGCCCTAAGGGGGATACGTACCAAGAGACCCAGTACTTC.